These T cell receptor beta chains were read from a single sample in a study of early T cells in non-severe SARS-CoV-2 infection. TCRdb fed the 5' RACE reads into MiXCR, producing one record per CDR3 protein. The sample yields about 69,000 distinct CDR3 sequences, roughly 8.7% seen once. Sequenced sample: whole blood. The receptor set was obtained from an adult who was a healthcare worker with PCR-confirmed SARS-CoV-2 infection or an uninfected control (not recorded which). Each CDR3 is given with its conserved first and last residue. The D gene is left open where the match is weak. Not every row has a clone size; where given, it reads once, few, many or a size class.

d_call	v_call	cdr3_length	j_call	clone_size	cdr3_nt	cdr3_aa
TRBD1	TRBV7-2	15	TRBJ2-5	many	TGTGCCAGCAAGAAATTGCAGGGGGCACAGGAGACCCAGTACTTC	CASKKLQGAQETQYF
TRBD2	TRBV12-3/TRBV12-4	16	TRBJ2-3	.	TGTGCCAGCAGTTTCCGGACTAGCGGGGGGTCAGATACGCAGTATTTT	CASSFRTSGGSDTQYF
TRBD2	TRBV7-2	16	TRBJ2-3	few	TGTGCCAGCAGATCGGGACTAGCGGGGTACACAGATACGCAGTATTTT	CASRSGLAGYTDTQYF
.	TRBV9	13	TRBJ1-1	many	TGTGCCAGCAGCGGCCAGCAGAACACTGAAGCTTTCTTT	CASSGQQNTEAFF
TRBD2	TRBV4-2	17	TRBJ2-3	.	TGTGCCAGCAGCCAGGGACTAGCGGGGGGTAGCACAGATACGCAGTATTTT	CASSQGLAGGSTDTQYF
.	TRBV6-1	13	TRBJ2-1	many	TGTGCCAGCAGTGTAGGAGGGTACAATGAGCAGTTCTTC	CASSVGGYNEQFF
.	TRBV11-2	12	TRBJ2-7	few	TGTGCCAGCAACCACAGGCAGGGCGAGCAGTACTTC	CASNHRQGEQYF
.	TRBV13	14	TRBJ2-3	many	TGTGCCAGCAGCTATACGGCGTACGTTGATACGCAGTATTTT	CASSYTAYVDTQYF
.	TRBV27	15	TRBJ2-2	few	TGTGCCAGCAGTTTGCGGCCACAGGGCATCGGGGAGCTGTTTTTT	CASSLRPQGIGELFF
.	TRBV24-1	13	TRBJ1-4	.	TGTGCCACCAGTGCGTATGGAGGCGAAAAACTGTTTTTT	CATSAYGGEKLFF
.	TRBV6-2/TRBV6-3	12	TRBJ1-1	many	TGTGCCAGCAGTTACACGGGGGCGCGGGCTTTCTTT	CASSYTGARAFF
.	TRBV6-5	14	TRBJ1-1	.	TGTGCCAGCAGAACTATTACAGGGCCCACTGAAGCTTTCTTT	CASRTITGPTEAFF
.	TRBV10-2	13	TRBJ2-3	.	TGCGCCAGTGGACATAAGAGCACAGATACGCAGTATTTT	CASGHKSTDTQYF
TRBD2	TRBV3-1	15	TRBJ2-7	many	TGTGCCAGCAGCCAAGTTTCAGCGGGAGTTTACGAGCAGTACTTC	CASSQVSAGVYEQYF
.	TRBV4-2	15	TRBJ2-7	many	TGTGCCAGCAGCCAAAGTCATGGGAATGCGTACGAGCAGTACTTC	CASSQSHGNAYEQYF
.	TRBV6-5	16	TRBJ1-6	many	TGTGCCAGCAGTTACTCGTTCGCCCGGGGCACTTCACCCCTCCACTTT	CASSYSFARGTSPLHF
.	TRBV2	13	TRBJ2-3	.	TGTGCCAGCAGCCGGAACAGTCCAGATACGCAGTATTTT	CASSRNSPDTQYF
.	TRBV14	18	TRBJ2-5	.	TGTGCCAGCAGCCAAGATTGGTTAAAGCGCTCAGGCCAAGAGACCCAGTACTTC	CASSQDWLKRSGQETQYF
.	TRBV20-1	15	TRBJ2-7	.	TGCAGTGCTAGAGGGCGTGGGGGCAATCCCTACGAGCAGTACTTC	CSARGRGGNPYEQYF
.	TRBV15	13	TRBJ1-5	many	TGTGCCACCAGCAGAGAAAGAAATCAGCCCCAGCATTTT	CATSRERNQPQHF
TRBD2	TRBV11-2	16	TRBJ2-3	many	TGTGCCAGCAGTCTTCGACTAGCGGTATTCACAGATACGCAGTATTTT	CASSLRLAVFTDTQYF
TRBD1	TRBV3-1	13	TRBJ1-2	many	TGTGCCAGCAGCCTAACAGGGGGCTATGGCTACACCTTC	CASSLTGGYGYTF
.	TRBV29-1	15	TRBJ2-3	.	TGCAGCGTCCTCCGACCGGTGTGGGCGGGAGATACGCAGTATTTT	CSVLRPVWAGDTQYF
TRBD1	TRBV19	16	TRBJ2-7	many	TGTGCCAGTAGTGCTGAGGGACAGGGGGCTCTGGACGAGCAGTACTTC	CASSAEGQGALDEQYF
TRBD2	TRBV10-3	21	TRBJ2-3	.	TGTGCCATCAGTGAGTCGCTCGGGAGAAGGACTAGCGGGACAGAATCAGATACGCAGTATTTT	CAISESLGRRTSGTESDTQYF
.	TRBV19	17	TRBJ2-5	.	TGTGCCAGTAGTATAGGGTCGGGGGCCAGAAAGGGCGAGACCCAGTACTTC	CASSIGSGARKGETQYF
.	TRBV5-1	15	TRBJ2-3	many	TGCGCCAGCAGCTTGGCCCGGGAAAGCACAGATACGCAGTATTTT	CASSLARESTDTQYF
TRBD2	TRBV7-8	18	TRBJ2-3	many	TGTGCCAGCAGCGCCGGGGCTAGCGGGAGTAGAGGCACAGATACGCAGTATTTT	CASSAGASGSRGTDTQYF
TRBD1	TRBV27	14	TRBJ2-7	.	TGTGCCAGCAGCCAACAGGGGGCCGGCTACGAGCAGTACTTC	CASSQQGAGYEQYF
.	TRBV29-1	15	TRBJ2-1	.	TGCAGCGCCGGTCCCTTGGGGCCCCATGGGAATGAGCAGTTCTTC	CSAGPLGPHGNEQFF
.	TRBV30	14	TRBJ2-2	.	TGTGCCTGGAAGATGCTAGCGAACACCGGGGAGCTGTTTTTT	CAWKMLANTGELFF
.	TRBV24-1	16	TRBJ2-5	.	TGTGCCACCAGTGATTCGACCAGGGGAGGCCAAGAGACCCAGTACTTC	CATSDSTRGGQETQYF
TRBD1	TRBV7-8	14	TRBJ1-1	.	TGTGCCAGCAGCCTGGGGACAGAGAACACTGAAGCTTTCTTT	CASSLGTENTEAFF
TRBD1	TRBV12-3/TRBV12-4	15	TRBJ2-3	many	TGTGCCAGCAGTGGGAGACAGGGTGGGACAGATACGCAGTATTTT	CASSGRQGGTDTQYF
.	TRBV5-1	15	TRBJ1-4	few	TGCGCCAGCAGGCCTACAGGTTCAACTAATGAAAAACTGTTTTTT	CASRPTGSTNEKLFF
TRBD1	TRBV5-1	13	TRBJ2-7	.	TGCGCCAGCAGCACCGGACAGGGGACCGAGCAGTACTTC	CASSTGQGTEQYF
.	TRBV27	14	TRBJ2-2	many	TGTGCCAGCAGTTTAGGACAGAACACCGGGGAGCTGTTTTTT	CASSLGQNTGELFF
.	TRBV29-1	14	TRBJ1-1	many	TGCAGCGTGAACCCACAGGGACCGAACACTGAAGCTTTCTTT	CSVNPQGPNTEAFF
.	TRBV5-1	20	TRBJ1-6	many	TGCGCCAGCAGCTTATCCACGGCCCGAGGCCCGGGATCCTATAATTCACCCCTCCACTTT	CASSLSTARGPGSYNSPLHF
.	TRBV19	13	TRBJ2-2	many	TGTGCCAGTAGTAGGGTATTCCCCGGGGAGCTGTTTTTT	CASSRVFPGELFF
.	TRBV6-5	11	TRBJ2-3	many	TGTGCCAGCAGAAACCGAGATACGCAGTATTTT	CASRNRDTQYF
TRBD2	TRBV5-1	17	TRBJ2-3	few	TGCGCCACCAAAGTACTAGCGGGAGGCCCCTCCACAGATACGCAGTATTTT	CATKVLAGGPSTDTQYF
.	TRBV2	14	TRBJ2-7	many	TGTGCCAGCAGGGCTGAAGGAGGTTCCTACGAGCAGTACTTC	CASRAEGGSYEQYF
.	TRBV11-2	15	TRBJ2-2	many	TGTGCCAGCAGCGTTCGAACGAGAGACACCGGGGAGCTGTTTTTT	CASSVRTRDTGELFF
TRBD1	TRBV2	13	TRBJ2-1	.	TGTGCCAGCAGGGGGGACAGCTACAATGAGCAGTTCTTC	CASRGDSYNEQFF
.	TRBV10-3	12	TRBJ2-1	.	TGTGCCACCGGGACCCTCCCTAATGAGCAGTTCTTC	CATGTLPNEQFF
TRBD2	TRBV10-3	17	TRBJ2-3	many	TGTGCCATCAGTGACCCGGGACTAGCGGGGGTCACAGATACGCAGTATTTT	CAISDPGLAGVTDTQYF
.	TRBV11-3	15	TRBJ2-3	many	TGTGCCAGCAGCCCTGGGCTAGCAGACACAGATACGCAGTATTTT	CASSPGLADTDTQYF
.	TRBV7-2	15	TRBJ2-4	many	TGTGCCAGCAGCTTCGGGGTAGGCCCCCAAAACATTCAGTACTTC	CASSFGVGPQNIQYF
.	TRBV6-5	15	TRBJ2-7	once	TGTGCCAGCAGTTACTCGATCCGTTCTAGCTACGAGCAGTACTTC	CASSYSIRSSYEQYF
.	TRBV6-2/TRBV6-3	14	TRBJ2-3	few	TGTGCCAGCGCAGAGACATTTAGCACAGATACGCAGTATTTT	CASAETFSTDTQYF
.	TRBV14	16	TRBJ2-7	many	TGTGCCAGCAGTTCCACCCCCCGTACCGCCCTGCACGAGCAGTACTTC	CASSSTPRTALHEQYF
.	TRBV6-5	14	TRBJ1-4	.	TGTGCCAGCAGGGGATTGAGTCTATATGAAAAACTGTTTTTT	CASRGLSLYEKLFF
.	TRBV4-1	15	TRBJ1-1	few	TGCGCCAGCAGCTCCTATTCGACAGCGAACACTGAAGCTTTCTTT	CASSSYSTANTEAFF
.	TRBV28	16	TRBJ1-1	many	TGTGCCAGCAGTCAACTCGGACGGCTTCTGAACACTGAAGTTTTCTTT	CASSQLGRLLNTEVFF
.	TRBV20-1	14	TRBJ1-6	many	TGCAGTGCTAATAGGGGCCTCGGGGATTCACCCCTCCACTTT	CSANRGLGDSPLHF
.	TRBV7-2	16	TRBJ2-5	many	TGTGCCAGCAGCTTAACCCTTGGAATCTTCCAAGAGACCCAGTACTTC	CASSLTLGIFQETQYF
.	TRBV5-1	14	TRBJ2-1	many	TGCGCCAGCAGCCCGTCGATGGGAAGCGGTGAGCAGTTCTTC	CASSPSMGSGEQFF
.	TRBV7-2	13	TRBJ2-3	.	TGTGCCAGCAGCTTAACGGGAATGGATACGCAGTATTTT	CASSLTGMDTQYF